This TCR beta chain was retrieved from a study of T cells in Graves' hyperthyroidism and ophthalmopathy. Amplification yielded TCR beta CDR3 regions, with RNA transcripts as the source. A set of HTBI primers served as the primers for a first-round RT-PCR of the TCR CDR3. Via MiXCR, TCRdb re-called the multiplex PCR reads, giving one row per CDR3 protein. The sample lists around 690,000 distinct CDR3 sequences, roughly 17% occurring once. The table lists this clonotype with many counts. Looked up from germline, CDR1 is MNHEY and CDR2 is SMNVEV (reference sequence). V shed 5 bases and J 0 bases; nucleotides not matched to a gene: 14. The CDR3 has 18 residues. Hyperthyroidism of Graves' type that showed no ophthalmopathy progression within 18 months was stable. Patients aged 18 to 65 had newly diagnosed hyperthyroidism that had lasted under 2 months. Isolation of PBMCs was performed on about 9.9 ml fresh peripheral blood.

The sequencing sample was made of blood. V usage is TRBV27 and J usage is TRBJ2-7, with 9 bases matching TRBD2. This receptor was taken from a man aged 50-59 years with Graves' hyperthyroidism. The CDR3 loop reads CASSPLAGPHSSSYEQYF. For the CDR3, the DNA is TGTGCCAGCAGTCCACTAGCGGGCCCTCACTCGAGCTCCTACGAGCAGTACTTC.